This T cell receptor (beta chain) was found in a study of chemoradiotherapy in HPV16-positive cancers (dated by TCRdb to the early 2020s). General notes on the study: Candidate HPV-specific T-cell clones and common TCR motifs were defined through functional T-cell assays on cells from a couple of HPV16-positive patients. The study asked whether T-cell immunity against the HPV oncoproteins E6 and E7 changes during chemoradiotherapy and whether it affects survival. The candidate HPV-specific TCRs and motifs were subsequently tracked in TCR repertoires obtained from 90 or so patients with HPV-related cancers.

A note on this clone: It lacks a known antigen. Nothing much larger sits one base from this clone, and base qualities are not available.

CDR3 length: 11 amino acids, cysteine to phenylalanine. Kept here is only the CDR3 DNA, which spans 33 bases and is read in frame from base 1. CDR1 and CDR2 are read off the germline V gene as SGHRS and YFSETQ. Cut back by 6 bases and 5 bases, the V and J ends lie 8 bases apart. Repertoires were sampled repeatedly over the course of chemoradiotherapy so that clonal expansion in the tumor microenvironment could be followed. Preparation of the library involved the immunoSEQ multiplex PCR assay. The clones in this table, taken by TCRdb from immuneACCESS, are in-frame only. Not every clone is retained; where verified, under half of the shortfall comes from an unresolved V gene, and the cause of the rest is unknown. For this sample there are approximately 12,000 clones; more than 65% appear just once. Roughly 2% of the sample is held by the ten biggest clonotypes. What the study reported, not specific to this receptor: Only a couple of HPV16-positive patients were used to derive the functional definition of HPV-specific T cells, and the survival association was reported for HPV16-positive patients. Among HPV16-positive patients, expansion of HPV-responsive T cells during chemoradiotherapy was associated with better recurrence-free survival. Expansion of candidate HPV-specific clones and E7-related TCR motifs was observed in the tumor microenvironment during treatment, whereas no such expansion was observed for non-HPV-specific T cells.

This receptor was obtained from a human donor with HPV-associated anogenital cancer. The biological material was taken from a patient who underwent chemoradiotherapy. The V and J segments used are TRBV5-1 and TRBJ2-5; the D gene cannot be resolved reliably. The CDR3 region reads CASTALETQYF. The nucleotide sequence reads as follows: TGCGCCAGCACGGCGCTGGAGACCCAGTACTTC.